The clone carrying this T cell receptor beta chain was recorded a few times. Antigen unknown. The sample belongs to a study of blood T cells in healthy people across ages. General study findings and limits: Both higher diversity and more naive CD4+ cells marked long-lived donors when set against aged donors. When one million T cells were used, diversity estimates were thought to be underestimates.

The V end lost 0 bases, the J end lost 0 bases, and 15 bases lay between the germline ends. The length of the CDR3 is 16 residues. Looked up from germline, CDR1 is DFQATT and CDR2 is SNEGSKA (reference sequence). It was with a sample-barcoded 5' primer and a J-beta primer mix that a second PCR of roughly 7 to 11 cycles was run. Each cDNA molecule was tagged by a template-switch adaptor that had 12 random nucleotides. MiXCR, run by TCRdb on the 5' RACE reads, gives a single entry per CDR3 protein. The data show some 550,000 distinct CDR3 sequences, around 48% seen once. Sequenced input: blood. This clonotype originated in an elderly man in good health. The chain uses TRBV20-1 and TRBJ2-7; a weak D match, TRBD2 (6 bases). The CDR3: CSARDARTGLSYEQYF. The CDR3 nucleotides are TGCAGTGCTAGAGATGCGAGGACGGGACTCTCCTACGAGCAGTACTTC.